The next 28 T cell receptor beta chains were all read from a single sample in a study of cytomegalovirus exposure and HLA in healthy donors. Repertoires were generated with immunoSEQ multiplex PCR, while TCRdb's copy carries only in-frame clones and drops some. The sample comprises tens of thousands of clones, 95% of which are singletons, and around 0.69% rests with the top ten. The sequencing sample was made of PBMCs. These receptor sequences come from a woman younger than 30 in good health and CMV-seronegative.

The chain links TRBV10-3 to TRBJ1-2; TRBD1 agrees at 10 bases. The J segment lost 6 bases and the V segment lost 5 bases, leaving 9 bases of the junction unmatched. This CDR3 comprises 15 residues. Germline CDR1 and CDR2: ENHRY and SYGVKD. CDR3: CAISIRDRGGDGYTF. The CDR3 nucleotides read TGTGCCATCAGTATCCGGGACAGGGGAGGCGATGGCTACACCTTC.

The chain uses TRBV6-1 and TRBJ2-3, with D unresolved. This CDR3 contains 13 residues. Germline V CDR1 and CDR2: MNHNS, SASEGT. The V end lost 5 bases, the J end lost 6 bases, and 12 bases lay between the germline ends. In DNA, the CDR3 is TGTGCCAGCAGTATGAGGAATTTGGATACGCAGTATTTT. Amino acid sequence: CASSMRNLDTQYF.

This clone was detected once. The J gene is TRBJ2-3, the V gene TRBV29-1; 7 nucleotides agree with TRBD1. Germline trimming cut 1 base from V and 2 bases from J; bases unmatched to any gene: 6. The CDR3 extends over 15 amino acids. Germline V gives CDR1 SQVTM, CDR2 ANQGSEA. CDR3 in DNA: TGCAGCGTTGAAGTTGGGGACAGTAACACAGATACGCAGTATTTT. It is translated as CSVEVGDSNTDTQYF.

The J gene is TRBJ1-1, the V gene TRBV18; maybe TRBD1 (6 bases). This CDR3 spans 16 amino acids. CDR1 is KGHSH and CDR2 is LQKENI in the germline V gene. V was pared by 0 bases and J by 2 bases, with 13 bases between. CDR3: CASSPPWQGKNTEAFF. CDR3 DNA: TGTGCCAGCTCACCACCGTGGCAGGGGAAAAACACTGAAGCTTTCTTT.

Only a few counts were recorded for this clone. V is TRBV4-3 and J is TRBJ2-5; D is possibly TRBD1 (5 bases). CDR1 and CDR2 from the germline V gene are LGHNA and YSLEER. Trimming took 5 bases from V and 5 from J, leaving 12 bases between them. The CDR3 has 13 amino acids. This CDR3 is CASSFQGSETQYF. CDR3 bases: TGCGCCAGCAGCTTCCAGGGTTCGGAGACCCAGTACTTC.

The chain combines TRBV18 with TRBJ1-6; 8 nucleotides agree with TRBD1. The CDR3 length is 15 residues. V gave up 3 bases and J gave up 6 bases; unmatched junction bases: 4. The germline V gene has CDR1 KGHSH and CDR2 LQKENI. CDR3 protein: CASSPVQGGNSPLHF. For the CDR3, the DNA is TGTGCCAGCTCACCCGTACAGGGGGGTAATTCACCCCTCCACTTT. The full variable domain, in which reference TRBV18 and TRBJ1-6 provide the parts outside the CDR3, is NAGVMQNPRHLVRRRGQEARLRCSPMKGHSHVYWYRQLPEEGLKFMVYLQKENIIDESGMPKERFSAEFPKEGPSILRIQQVVRGDSAAYFCASSPVQGGNSPLHFGNGTRLTVT.

In this sample, this clone turned up once. The rearrangement joins TRBV2 to TRBJ1-1; possibly TRBD1 for D (6 bases). The CDR3 sequence is 15 residues long. Trimming took 6 bases from V and 2 from J, leaving 16 bases between them. CDR1 is SNHLY, CDR2 FYNNEI, per germline. CDR3 sequence (DNA): TGTGCCAGCAGGGTACGAGGACAGACAAACACTGAAGCTTTCTTT. The encoded protein is CASRVRGQTNTEAFF.

This rearrangement joins TRBV7-9 to TRBJ2-5; TRBD1 matches at 10 bases. The CDR3 sequence is 15 residues long. V dropped 6 bases and J dropped 7; count of bases not matched to a gene: 11. Germline V gene lookup returns CDR1 SEHNR and CDR2 FQNEAQ (reference sequence). The CDR3 sequence is CASSLPGQGKGTQYF. DNA for the CDR3: TGTGCCAGCAGTTTGCCGGGACAGGGGAAGGGGACCCAGTACTTC.

The chain has TRBV6-6 and TRBJ1-4, with D unresolved. Germline-derived CDR1 and CDR2 are MNHNY and SVGAGI (reference sequence). The CDR3 extends over 14 amino acids. Trimming left V 5 bases short and J 8 bases short, with 15 bases between. This CDR3 reads CASSIVLEDEKLFF. The CDR3 DNA is TGTGCCAGCAGTATTGTCCTGGAGGACGAAAAACTGTTTTTT.

This chain links TRBV14 with TRBJ2-7; D perhaps matches TRBD1 (5 bases). CDR1 SGHDN and CDR2 FVKESK come from the germline V gene. V shed 3 bases and J shed 2 bases, with 11 bases lying between them. The CDR3 totals 14 residues. Here the CDR3 reads CASSQGQLTYEQYF. CDR3 coding DNA: TGTGCCAGCAGCCAGGGGCAGCTAACCTACGAGCAGTACTTC.

The chain uses TRBV30 and TRBJ2-7; no firm D call. Germline lookup yields CDR1 GTSNPN and CDR2 SVGIG (reference sequence). CDR3 size: 14 residues. Trimming removed 3 bases at V and 3 bases at J, with 15 bases between. The CDR3 spells CAWSPGLGGYEQYF. The CDR3 DNA reads TGTGCCTGGAGCCCAGGTCTTGGTGGCTACGAGCAGTACTTC.

The genes are TRBV7-9 and TRBJ2-1; TRBD1 matches at 8 bases. The V gene end was trimmed by 5 bases and the J gene end by 10 bases; junction bases not matched to a gene: 16. The CDR3 covers 16 residues. Germline-derived CDR1 and CDR2 are SEHNR and FQNEAQ (reference sequence). The CDR3 loop reads CASSPRIGQGRREQFF. The CDR3 DNA is TGTGCCAGCAGCCCTAGGATCGGACAGGGAAGAAGGGAGCAGTTCTTC. Variable domain in full (rest from reference TRBV7-9 and TRBJ2-1): DTGVSQNPRHKITKRGQNVTFRCDPISEHNRLYWYRQTLGQGPEFLTYFQNEAQLEKSRLLSDRFSAERPKGSFSTLEIQRTEQGDSAMYLCASSPRIGQGRREQFFGPGTRLTVL.

This chain joins TRBV9 and TRBJ1-1, with 7 bases lining up with TRBD1. Per the germline V gene, CDR1 is SGDLS and CDR2 is YYNGEE. This CDR3 is built from 15 residues. Germline trimming cut 4 bases from V and 4 bases from J; bases unmatched to any gene: 10. CDR3 residues: CASSPGTVKGTEAFF. DNA of the CDR3: TGTGCCAGCAGCCCCGGGACAGTAAAAGGCACTGAAGCTTTCTTT.

V is TRBV4-1 and J is TRBJ2-5; 14 bases agree with TRBD2. The CDR3 spans 18 residues. Trimming at V came to 3 bases and at J to 5 bases, leaving 11 bases not matched to a gene. Germline CDR1 reads MGHRA; CDR2 reads YSYEKL. This CDR3 reads CASSHRLAGGPVQETQYF. The CDR3 bases are TGCGCCAGCAGCCACCGACTAGCGGGGGGGCCGGTCCAGGAGACCCAGTACTTC.

This sequence joins TRBV15 and TRBJ2-5, with a possible D match to TRBD1 (5 bases). Germline CDR1 LNHNV, CDR2 YYDKDF (reference sequence). The CDR3 totals 14 residues. The V and J ends lost 4 bases and 2 bases respectively, with 11 bases between them. CDR3 sequence reads: CATSNRQGQETQYF. The CDR3, as DNA: TGTGCCACCAGCAATCGGCAGGGTCAAGAGACCCAGTACTTC.

J is TRBJ2-3 and V is TRBV27, with D tentatively TRBD2 (5 bases). This CDR3 comprises 17 residues. Germline lookup yields CDR1 MNHEY and CDR2 SMNVEV (reference sequence). The V gene lost 5 bases and the J gene lost 2 bases, with 20 bases spanning the gap. CDR3 coding DNA: TGTGCCAGCAGTCCCTGGACTCGAATCCGGGCCACAGATACGCAGTATTTT. This codes for CASSPWTRIRATDTQYF.

The chain is built from TRBV6-1 and TRBJ1-2; TRBD1 is a possible D gene (5 bases). The CDR3 spans 13 residues. Per germline, CDR1 MNHNS and CDR2 SASEGT. V lost 4 bases to trimming and J lost 4 bases, with 10 bases between them. The CDR3 DNA is TGTGCCAGCAGTGTCCTAAGGGGCTATGGCTACACCTTC. It codes for CASSVLRGYGYTF.

This clone was seen once. The chain has TRBV7-9 and TRBJ1-2; 8 bases map to TRBD1. V was pared by 3 bases and J by 8 bases, with 8 bases of the junction left unmatched. Per germline, CDR1 SEHNR and CDR2 FQNEAQ (reference sequence). This CDR3 comprises 14 residues. CDR3 protein: CASSLGQGAGGYTF. The CDR3 DNA sequence: TGTGCCAGCAGCTTGGGGCAGGGGGCAGGAGGCTACACCTTC.

This CDR3 reads CASRGGQTDTQYF. CDR3 bases: TGCGCCAGCCGAGGGGGCCAAACAGATACGCAGTATTTT. The genes are TRBV5-1 and TRBJ2-3; the match to TRBD1 covers 7 bases. This CDR3 has 13 amino acids. The V segment lost 7 bases and the J segment 3 bases; nucleotides outside the gene matches: 5. The V gene's germline CDR1 is SGHRS and CDR2 YFSETQ.

The rearrangement uses TRBV4-3 and TRBJ2-5, with 7 positions matching TRBD2. The CDR3 runs to 15 residues. CDR1 is LGHNA, CDR2 YSLEER, per germline. The J segment lost 7 bases and the V segment lost 4 bases, leaving 12 bases of the junction unmatched. DNA for the CDR3: TGCGCCAGCAGCCCGCGGGTGGAACGCGGGGGGACCCAGTACTTC. Translation: CASSPRVERGGTQYF.

CDR3 protein: CASSPGQGNQPQHF. The CDR3, as DNA: TGTGCCAGCAGCCCAGGGCAGGGCAATCAGCCCCAGCATTTT. The chain uses TRBV7-2 and TRBJ1-5; perhaps TRBD1 as D (5 bases). There are 14 residues in the CDR3. CDR1 is SGHTA, CDR2 FQGNSA, per germline. The V end was cut by 5 bases, the J end by 2 bases, with 10 bases between.

This chain links TRBV11-2 with TRBJ2-3, with unresolved D. The CDR3 extends over 12 amino acids. From germline, CDR1 is SGHAT and CDR2 FQNNGV. V lost 3 bases, J lost 4 bases, and 5 bases lay in between. CDR3 DNA: TGTGCCAGCAGCTTCCAGTCAGATACGCAGTATTTT. It translates to CASSFQSDTQYF.

The chain recombines TRBV28 with TRBJ1-2; perhaps TRBD1 as D (6 bases). The germline gives CDR1 MDHEN, CDR2 SYDVKM. Trimming took 6 bases from V and 4 from J, leaving 12 bases between them. The CDR3 runs 13 residues. CDR3 in amino acids: CASRPTGTYGYTF. In nucleotides, the CDR3 is TGTGCCAGCAGGCCTACAGGGACCTATGGCTACACCTTC.

J is TRBJ2-6 and V is TRBV4-1, with 13 bases fitting TRBD2. This CDR3 has 18 residues. CDR1 is MGHRA and CDR2 is YSYEKL in the germline V gene. With V trimmed by 8 bases and J by 0 bases, 7 bases remained unmatched. The DNA for the CDR3 is TGCGCCAGCGCGCGGGGACTAGCGGGGTTCTCTGGGGCCAACGTCCTGACTTTC. Residues: CASARGLAGFSGANVLTF.

This clone was detected many times. CDR3 nucleotides: TGTGCCAGCAGCTTAGCTAGCGGGGAACTCCTGACCTACGAGCAGTACTTC. Its protein is CASSLASGELLTYEQYF. The V and J genes are TRBV5-6 and TRBJ2-7, with 9 bases aligning to TRBD2. Germline V CDR1 and CDR2: SGHDT, YYEEEE. The V gene end was trimmed by 2 bases and the J gene end by 2 bases; junction bases not matched to a gene: 11. The CDR3 totals 17 residues.

The chain joins TRBV6-1 to TRBJ2-7; 9 bases match TRBD1. Per germline, CDR1 MNHNS and CDR2 SASEGT. Trimming took 2 bases from V and 7 from J; bases not matched to a gene: 12. The CDR3 runs 16 residues. The CDR3: CASSEQSGTGNGEQYF. DNA for the CDR3: TGTGCCAGCAGTGAACAGTCGGGGACAGGGAATGGGGAGCAGTACTTC.

The CDR3 loop reads CASSYAIDSPGVGYTF. Here the CDR3 DNA reads TGTGCCAGCAGTTACGCAATAGACAGCCCGGGGGTTGGCTACACCTTC. V is TRBV6-6 and J is TRBJ1-2; D is perhaps TRBD1 (5 bases). Trimming cost V 2 bases and J 7 bases, with 20 bases left between them. Per germline, CDR1 MNHNY and CDR2 SVGAGI (reference sequence). There are 16 residues in the CDR3.

Comments on this clone: The same CDR3 arises from other DNA sequences in this sample as well. The V call is TRBV5-1, the J call TRBJ2-1; D uncertain. V gave up 1 base and J gave up 7 bases, with 6 bases separating them. Per the germline V gene, CDR1 is SGHRS and CDR2 is YFSETQ. The CDR3 covers 12 residues. The DNA of the CDR3 is TGCGCCAGCAGCTTGTCGGGTAATGAGCAGTTCTTC. Amino acid sequence: CASSLSGNEQFF.